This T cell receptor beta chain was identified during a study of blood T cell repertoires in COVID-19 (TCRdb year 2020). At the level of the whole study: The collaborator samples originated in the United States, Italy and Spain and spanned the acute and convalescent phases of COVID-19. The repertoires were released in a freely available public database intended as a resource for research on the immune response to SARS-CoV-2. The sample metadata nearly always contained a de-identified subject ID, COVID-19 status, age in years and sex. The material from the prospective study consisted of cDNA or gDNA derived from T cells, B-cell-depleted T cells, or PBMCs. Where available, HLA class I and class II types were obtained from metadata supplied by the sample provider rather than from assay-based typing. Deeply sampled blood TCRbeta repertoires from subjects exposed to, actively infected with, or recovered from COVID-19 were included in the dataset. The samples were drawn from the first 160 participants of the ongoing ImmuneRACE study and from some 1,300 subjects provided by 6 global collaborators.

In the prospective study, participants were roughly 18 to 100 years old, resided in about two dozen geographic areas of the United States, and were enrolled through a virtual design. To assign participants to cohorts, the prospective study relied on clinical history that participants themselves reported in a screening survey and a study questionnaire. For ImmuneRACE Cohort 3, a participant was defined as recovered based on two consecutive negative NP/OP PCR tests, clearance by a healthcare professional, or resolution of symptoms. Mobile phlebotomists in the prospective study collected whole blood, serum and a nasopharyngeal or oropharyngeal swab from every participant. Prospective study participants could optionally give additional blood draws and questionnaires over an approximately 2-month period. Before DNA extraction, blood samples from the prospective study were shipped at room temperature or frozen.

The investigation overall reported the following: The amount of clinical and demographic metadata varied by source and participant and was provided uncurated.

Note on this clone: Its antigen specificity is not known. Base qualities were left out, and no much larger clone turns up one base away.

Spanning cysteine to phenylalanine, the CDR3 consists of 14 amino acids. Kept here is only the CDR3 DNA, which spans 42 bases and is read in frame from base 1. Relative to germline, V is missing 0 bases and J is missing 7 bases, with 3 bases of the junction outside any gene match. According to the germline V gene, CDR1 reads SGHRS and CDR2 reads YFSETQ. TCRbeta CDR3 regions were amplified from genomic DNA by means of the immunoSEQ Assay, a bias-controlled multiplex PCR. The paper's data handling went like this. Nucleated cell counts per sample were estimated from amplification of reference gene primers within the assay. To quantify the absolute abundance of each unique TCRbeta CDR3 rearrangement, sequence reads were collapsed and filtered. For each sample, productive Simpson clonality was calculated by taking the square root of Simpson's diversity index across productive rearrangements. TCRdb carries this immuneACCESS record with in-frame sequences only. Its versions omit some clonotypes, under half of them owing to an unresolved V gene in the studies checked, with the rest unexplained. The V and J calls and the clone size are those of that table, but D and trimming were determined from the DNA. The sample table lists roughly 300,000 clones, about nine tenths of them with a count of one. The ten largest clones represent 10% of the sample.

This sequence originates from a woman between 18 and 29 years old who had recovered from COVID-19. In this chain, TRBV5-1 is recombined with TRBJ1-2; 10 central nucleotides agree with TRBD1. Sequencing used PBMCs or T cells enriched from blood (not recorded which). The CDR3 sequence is CASSLEGTGVGYTF. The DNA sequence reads TGCGCCAGCAGCTTGGAAGGGACAGGGGTTGGCTACACCTTC.